This TCR beta chain stems from a study of CD8 T cell repertoires and HIV-1 epitope variants. Background on the study: 1M T cells were kept uncultured as a baseline.

The CDR3 is made up of 13 amino acids. V lost 4 bases and J lost 2; bases outside the gene matches: 3. From germline, CDR1 is SGHNT and CDR2 YYREEE (reference sequence). Regarding this clone: The antigen is unknown.

Study results and limitations: A handful of clonotypes recognized Nef KF9, one HW9, none TAALDMSHF.

Assay: immunoSEQ multiplex PCR; the TCRdb copy retains only in-frame clones and omits some. Of about 95,000 clones listed, roughly 81% are singletons. The source of this sequence is a male donor with HIV. The chain recombines TRBV5-4 with TRBJ2-7; 7 bases are a match to TRBD1. The sample taken for sequencing was uncultured baseline CD8+ T cells from peripheral blood mononuclear cells (PBMCs). The CDR3, as DNA: TGTGCCAGCAGCCGGGACAGAGCCTACGAGCAGTACTTC. Its translation: CASSRDRAYEQYF.